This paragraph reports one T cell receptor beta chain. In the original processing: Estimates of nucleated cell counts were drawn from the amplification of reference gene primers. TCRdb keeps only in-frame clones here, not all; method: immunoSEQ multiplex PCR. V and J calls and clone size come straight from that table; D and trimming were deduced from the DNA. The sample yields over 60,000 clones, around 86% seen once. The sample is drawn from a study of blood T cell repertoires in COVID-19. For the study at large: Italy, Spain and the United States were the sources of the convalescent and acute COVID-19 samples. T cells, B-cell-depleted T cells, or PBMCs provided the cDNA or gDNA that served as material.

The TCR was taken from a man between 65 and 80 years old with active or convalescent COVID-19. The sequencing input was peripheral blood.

This chain's CDR3 is CASSLSLAGAETQYF. The DNA for the CDR3 is TGTGCCAGCAGTTTAAGCCTAGCGGGAGCGGAGACCCAGTACTTC. The rearrangement joins TRBV28 to TRBJ2-5; TRBD2 matches 10 bases. The germline CDR1 and CDR2 sequences are MDHEN and SYDVKM. The CDR3 is 15 amino acids. J gave up 5 bases and V 2 bases, and 5 bases lay outside the gene matches.